This TCR beta chain was profiled in a study of shared clonotypes between healthy human individuals. The germline CDR1 and CDR2 sequences are SGHAT and FQNNGV. The CDR3 has 14 residues. Losses at the gene ends were 5 bases for V and 2 bases for J; bases not matched to a gene: 4. Naive-designated CD8 cells lacked CD45RO, were positively enriched for CCR7, and omitted terminally differentiated effector memory CD45RA+ cells. Sequencing used immunoSEQ multiplex PCR; TCRdb keeps in-frame clones, though not all of them. The sample consists of roughly 810,000 clones, roughly 96% of them appearing once. V gene TRBV11-2 combines with J gene TRBJ2-7; 9 bases match TRBD2. The source of this sequence is a man aged 25 to 40 in good health. The sample consisted of naive CD8+ T cells sorted from blood. The CDR3 region is CASSHVAGAYEQYF. The CDR3, as DNA: TGTGCCAGCAGCCATGTAGCGGGAGCCTACGAGCAGTACTTC. Full variable domain (rest looked up from reference TRBV11-2 and TRBJ2-7): EAGVAQSPRYKIIEKRQSVAFWCNPISGHATLYWYQQILGQGPKLLIQFQNNGVVDDSQLPKDRFSAERLKGVDSTLKIQPAKLEDSAVYLCASSHVAGAYEQYFGPGTRLTVT.